This TCR beta chain was profiled in a study of regulatory T cells in long-lasting Graves disease. Broader study findings: Relative to newly diagnosed Graves' patients, persistent ones had lower TCR diversity.

Arm-PCR of CDR3 regions and iRepertoire HTBI primers were used to build TCR beta libraries. TCRdb itself ran the multiplex PCR reads through MiXCR, one entry per CDR3 protein. The sample includes under 300,000 distinct CDR3 sequences, just over 20% of them seen just once. Time point denoted: newly diagnosed GD, antithyroid drugs for less than 3 months. PBMC RNA served as the TCR library source. There are 12 residues in the CDR3. Looked up from germline, CDR1 is SQVTM and CDR2 is ANQGSEA. The V and J ends lost 7 bases and 5 bases, in that order; junction bases with no gene match: 7. This clonotype was observed a few times. Its antigen is still unknown.

The input for sequencing was peripheral blood mononuclear cells (PBMCs), taken at new diagnosis, from a patient treated with antithyroid drugs. V and J are TRBV29-1 and TRBJ2-5; 7 bases align to TRBD2. The receptor comes from a female donor with Graves disease. The CDR3, as DNA: TGCAGCGCCGGACTAGGATCGGAGACCCAGTACTTC. It specifies CSAGLGSETQYF.